This is a list of T cell receptor beta chains from one sample in a study of control samples from healthy donors and cancer patients. The repertoire was sequenced with immunoSEQ multiplex PCR; TCRdb's copy has only in-frame clones and lacks some. Here the sample spans roughly 150,000 clones, around 88% being singletons. The specimen sequenced was blood. The receptors shown here come from a man in his late teens or twenties in good health. Each CDR3 is given with its conserved first and last residue. D genes are given only for firm matches. Part of the rows lack a size; the others show once, few, many or a class for expanded clones.

clone_size j_call d_call v_call cdr3_nt cdr3_aa
. TRBJ1-3 TRBD1 TRBV4-1 TGCGCCAGCAGCCAAGATAAGGGGGCCGCTGGAAACACCATATATTTT CASSQDKGAAGNTIYF
. TRBJ1-2 . TRBV19 TGTGCCAGTAGTATGGGGACGGAAGGGCGCGGCTACACCTTC CASSMGTEGRGYTF
. TRBJ1-2 TRBD1 TRBV10-2 TGCGCCAGCAGCGCACAGGGGGCGGGACCCGATGGCTACACCTTC CASSAQGAGPDGYTF
. TRBJ2-7 . TRBV30 TGTGCCTGGAGTGTAAAGGGGGGCCAGTGGGAGCAGTACTTC CAWSVKGGQWEQYF
few TRBJ1-1 TRBD1 TRBV24-1 TGTGCCACCAGTGATTTAGTGGACAGGATGAACACTGAAGCTTTCTTT CATSDLVDRMNTEAFF
. TRBJ1-5 . TRBV9 TGTGCCAGCAGCAGTGAGAGCAATCAGCCCCAGCATTTT CASSSESNQPQHF
. TRBJ1-5 TRBD1 TRBV5-8 TGTGCCAGCAGCTTCCGATACGCGACAGGGTCCAATCAGCCCCAGCATTTT CASSFRYATGSNQPQHF
. TRBJ2-7 . TRBV6-5 TGTGCCAGCAGTTGGAGCCACAGGGTATCTGAGCAGTACTTC CASSWSHRVSEQYF
. TRBJ1-3 . TRBV10-1 TGCGCCAGCAGTGGATCCGCAAACTCTGGAAACACCATATATTTT CASSGSANSGNTIYF
. TRBJ2-1 . TRBV6-4 TGTGCCAGCAGTGACTCGACCGGGGGAACTCGGAATGAGCAGTTCTTC CASSDSTGGTRNEQFF
. TRBJ2-3 . TRBV5-1 TGCGCCAGCAGCTTCTCAGGGGTGGAAGATACGCAGTATTTT CASSFSGVEDTQYF
. TRBJ1-3 TRBD1 TRBV18 TGTGCCAGCTCACCACTTCCCGGGACAGGGGTCAATGGAAACACCATATATTTT CASSPLPGTGVNGNTIYF
. TRBJ2-7 . TRBV6-5 TGTGCCAGCAGCAGGGGTCCTAGCTCCTACGAGCAGTACTTC CASSRGPSSYEQYF
. TRBJ2-2 . TRBV19 TGTGCCAGTAGTATAGGACTGACGACCGGGGAGCTGTTTTTT CASSIGLTTGELFF
few TRBJ2-6 TRBD1 TRBV7-3 TGTGCCAGCAGCTCACAGGGGCCCGCTCTCCCAACTGGGGCCAACGTCCTGACTTTC CASSSQGPALPTGANVLTF
. TRBJ2-7 . TRBV20-1 TGCAGTGCTAGTCGCCCTTTGAGTGGGGTGTACTACGAGCAGTACTTC CSASRPLSGVYYEQYF
. TRBJ1-6 . TRBV14 TGTGCCAGCAGCCTTGTGCGGGAATCACCCCTCCACTTT CASSLVRESPLHF
. TRBJ1-1 . TRBV28 TGTGCCAGCACCTTATGGGACATAGGGGTGAACACTGAAGCTTTCTTT CASTLWDIGVNTEAFF
. TRBJ2-2 . TRBV6-5 TGTGCCAGCAGGTTAGGGGGGACCGGGGAGCTGTTTTTT CASRLGGTGELFF
once TRBJ2-5 . TRBV7-2 TGTGCCAGCAGCTCCGCCCTCGGAGAGACCCAGTACTTC CASSSALGETQYF
. TRBJ1-1 TRBD1 TRBV7-8 TGTGCCAGCAGTTCAGGGGGCACGACTGAAGCTTTCTTT CASSSGGTTEAFF
. TRBJ2-2 . TRBV5-6 TGTGCCAGCAGCTTGGAGGTTTACGGGGAGCTGTTTTTT CASSLEVYGELFF
. TRBJ2-3 . TRBV18 TGTGCCAGCTCAAAGGAGGAAGCGGCCTCTAGCACAGATACGCAGTATTTT CASSKEEAASSTDTQYF
. TRBJ2-7 TRBD1 TRBV24-1 TGTGCCACCAGGCTCGGACAGGGGGCCCACGAGCAGTACTTC CATRLGQGAHEQYF
. TRBJ1-2 . TRBV3-1/TRBV3-2 TGTGCCAGCAGCCAAGATTCTGTTGTCAGACCCTATGGCTACACCTTC CASSQDSVVRPYGYTF
. TRBJ2-7 . TRBV19 TGTGCCAGTAGCGGGTACGGTTCCTACGAGCAGTACTTC CASSGYGSYEQYF
few TRBJ2-2 TRBD2 TRBV11-2 TGTGCCAGCAGCTGGACTAGCGGGGAAGCCGGGGAGCTGTTTTTT CASSWTSGEAGELFF
. TRBJ1-5 . TRBV28 TGTGCCAGCAGTTTATCGGGTTACGGCAATCAGCCCCAGCATTTT CASSLSGYGNQPQHF
. TRBJ2-2 TRBD2 TRBV15 TGTGCCACCAAGGGCGGGGGATCCACCGGGGAGCTGTTTTTT CATKGGGSTGELFF
. TRBJ1-5 . TRBV7-2 TGTGCCAGCAGCTCGGAACAGAATAGCAATCAGCCCCAGCATTTT CASSSEQNSNQPQHF